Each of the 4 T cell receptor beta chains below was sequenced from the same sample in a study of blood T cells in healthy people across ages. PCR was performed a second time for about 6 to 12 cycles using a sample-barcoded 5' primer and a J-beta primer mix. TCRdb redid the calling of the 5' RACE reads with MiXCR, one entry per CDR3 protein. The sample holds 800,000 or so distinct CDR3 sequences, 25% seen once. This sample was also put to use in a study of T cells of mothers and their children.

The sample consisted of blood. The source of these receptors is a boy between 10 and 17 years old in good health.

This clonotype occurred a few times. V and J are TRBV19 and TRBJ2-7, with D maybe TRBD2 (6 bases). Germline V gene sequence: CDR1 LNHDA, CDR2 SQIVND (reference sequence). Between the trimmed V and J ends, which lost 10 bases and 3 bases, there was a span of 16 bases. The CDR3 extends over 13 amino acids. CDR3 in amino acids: CATPGGRNYEQYF. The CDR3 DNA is TGTGCCACCCCCGGGGGAAGAAACTACGAGCAGTACTTC.

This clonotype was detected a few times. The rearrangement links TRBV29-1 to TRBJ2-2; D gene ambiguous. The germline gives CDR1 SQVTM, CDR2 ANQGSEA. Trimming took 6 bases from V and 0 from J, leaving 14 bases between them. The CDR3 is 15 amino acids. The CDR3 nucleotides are TGCAGCGTCCATGACGGCACTTCGAACACCGGGGAGCTGTTTTTT. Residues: CSVHDGTSNTGELFF.

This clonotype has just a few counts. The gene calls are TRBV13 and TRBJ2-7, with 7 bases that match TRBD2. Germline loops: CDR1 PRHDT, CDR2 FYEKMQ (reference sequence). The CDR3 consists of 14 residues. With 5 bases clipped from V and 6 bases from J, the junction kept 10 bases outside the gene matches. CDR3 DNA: TGTGCCAGCAGCGGCGGTGCGGGAGTTTCCGAGCAGTACTTC. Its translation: CASSGGAGVSEQYF.

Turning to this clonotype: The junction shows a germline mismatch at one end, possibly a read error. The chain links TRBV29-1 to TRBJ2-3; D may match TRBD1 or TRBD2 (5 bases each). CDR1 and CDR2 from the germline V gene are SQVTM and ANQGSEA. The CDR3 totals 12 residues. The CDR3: CSVGTSTDTQCF. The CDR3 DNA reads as TGCAGCGTGGGGACGAGCACAGATACGCAGTGTTTT.